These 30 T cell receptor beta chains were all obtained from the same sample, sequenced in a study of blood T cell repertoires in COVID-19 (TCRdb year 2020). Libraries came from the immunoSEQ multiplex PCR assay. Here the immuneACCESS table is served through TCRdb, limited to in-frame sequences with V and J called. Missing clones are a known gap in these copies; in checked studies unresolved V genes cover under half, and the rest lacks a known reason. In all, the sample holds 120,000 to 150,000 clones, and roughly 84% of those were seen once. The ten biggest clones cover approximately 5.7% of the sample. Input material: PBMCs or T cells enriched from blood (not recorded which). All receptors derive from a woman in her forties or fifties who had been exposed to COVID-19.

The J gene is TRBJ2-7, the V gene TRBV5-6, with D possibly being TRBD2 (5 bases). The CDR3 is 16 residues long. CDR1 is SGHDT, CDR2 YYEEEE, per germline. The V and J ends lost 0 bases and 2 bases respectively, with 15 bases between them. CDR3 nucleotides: TGTGCCAGCAGCTTGGGAGGGCCCGGTGGCGCCTACGAGCAGTACTTC. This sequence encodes CASSLGGPGGAYEQYF. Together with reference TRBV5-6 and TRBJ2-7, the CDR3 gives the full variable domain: DAGVTQSPTHLIKTRGQQVTLRCSPKSGHDTVSWYQQALGQGPQFIFQYYEEEERQRGNFPDRFSGHQFPNYSSELNVNALLLGDSALYLCASSLGGPGGAYEQYFGPGTRLTVT.

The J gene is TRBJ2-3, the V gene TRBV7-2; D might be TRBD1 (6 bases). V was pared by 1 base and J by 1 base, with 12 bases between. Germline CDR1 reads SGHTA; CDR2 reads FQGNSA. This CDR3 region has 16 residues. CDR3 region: CASSLDRARGTDTQYF. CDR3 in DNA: TGTGCCAGCAGCTTAGACAGGGCAAGGGGCACAGATACGCAGTATTTT.

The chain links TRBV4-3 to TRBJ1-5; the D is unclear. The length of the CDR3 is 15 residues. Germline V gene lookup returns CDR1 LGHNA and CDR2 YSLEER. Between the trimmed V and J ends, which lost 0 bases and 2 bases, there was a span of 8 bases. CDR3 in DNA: TGCGCCAGCAGCCAAGATCGAGGGCGCAATCAGCCCCAGCATTTT. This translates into CASSQDRGRNQPQHF.

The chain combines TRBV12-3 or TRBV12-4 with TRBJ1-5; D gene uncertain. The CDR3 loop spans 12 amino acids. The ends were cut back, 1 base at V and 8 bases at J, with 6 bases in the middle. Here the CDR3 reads CASSLGSEPQHF. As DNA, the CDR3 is TGTGCCAGCAGTTTAGGGAGCGAGCCCCAGCATTTT.

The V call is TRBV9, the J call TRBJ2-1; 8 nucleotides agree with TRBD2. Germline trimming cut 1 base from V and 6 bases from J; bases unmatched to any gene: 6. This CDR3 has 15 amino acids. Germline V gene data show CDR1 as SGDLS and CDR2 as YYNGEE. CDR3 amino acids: CASSVNRGGGNEQFF. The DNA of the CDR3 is TGTGCCAGCAGCGTAAATCGGGGGGGAGGCAATGAGCAGTTCTTC.

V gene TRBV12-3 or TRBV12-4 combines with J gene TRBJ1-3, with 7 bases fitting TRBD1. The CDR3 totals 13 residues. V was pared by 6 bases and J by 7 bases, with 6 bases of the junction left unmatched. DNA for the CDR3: TGTGCCAGCAGCCAGACAGGGCGGAACACCATATATTTT. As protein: CASSQTGRNTIYF.

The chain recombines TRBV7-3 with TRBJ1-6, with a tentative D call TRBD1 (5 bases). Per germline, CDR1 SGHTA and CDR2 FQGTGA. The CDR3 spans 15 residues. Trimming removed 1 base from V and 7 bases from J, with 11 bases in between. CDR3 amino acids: CASSLRRGGNSPLHF. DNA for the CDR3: TGTGCCAGCAGCTTAAGGAGGGGAGGAAATTCACCCCTCCACTTT.

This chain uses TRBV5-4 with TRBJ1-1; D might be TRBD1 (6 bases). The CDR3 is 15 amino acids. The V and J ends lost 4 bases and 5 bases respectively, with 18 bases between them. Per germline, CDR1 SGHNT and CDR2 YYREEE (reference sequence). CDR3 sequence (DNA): TGTGCCAGCAGCCCCACCCGGGGGCGGGGGACTGAAGCTTTCTTT. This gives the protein CASSPTRGRGTEAFF.

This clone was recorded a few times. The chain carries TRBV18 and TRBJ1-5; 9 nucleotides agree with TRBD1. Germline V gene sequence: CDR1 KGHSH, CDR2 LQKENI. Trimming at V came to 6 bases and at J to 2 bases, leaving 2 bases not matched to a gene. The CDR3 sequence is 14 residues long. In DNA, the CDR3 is TGTGCCAGCTCCAGACAGGGGGGCAATCAGCCCCAGCATTTT. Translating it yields CASSRQGGNQPQHF.

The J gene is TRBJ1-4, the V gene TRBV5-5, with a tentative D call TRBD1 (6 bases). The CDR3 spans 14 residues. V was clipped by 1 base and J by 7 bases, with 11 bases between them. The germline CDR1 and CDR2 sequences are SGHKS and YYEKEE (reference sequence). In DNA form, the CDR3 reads TGTGCCAGCAGCTTGTGGCAGGGGCTTGAAAAACTGTTTTTT. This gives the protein CASSLWQGLEKLFF.

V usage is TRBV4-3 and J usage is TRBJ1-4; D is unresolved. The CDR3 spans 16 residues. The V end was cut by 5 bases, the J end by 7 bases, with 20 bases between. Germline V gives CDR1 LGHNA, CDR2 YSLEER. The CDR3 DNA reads TGCGCCAGCAGCTCAGAGGTCGCAGTGGCCTCTGAAAAACTGTTTTTT. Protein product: CASSSEVAVASEKLFF.

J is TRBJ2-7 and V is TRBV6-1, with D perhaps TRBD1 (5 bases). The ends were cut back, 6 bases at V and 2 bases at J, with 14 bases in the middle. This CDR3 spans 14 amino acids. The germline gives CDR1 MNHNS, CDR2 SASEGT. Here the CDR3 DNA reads TGTGCCAGCAGCCTCCGGAACAGGCCCTACGAGCAGTACTTC. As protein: CASSLRNRPYEQYF.

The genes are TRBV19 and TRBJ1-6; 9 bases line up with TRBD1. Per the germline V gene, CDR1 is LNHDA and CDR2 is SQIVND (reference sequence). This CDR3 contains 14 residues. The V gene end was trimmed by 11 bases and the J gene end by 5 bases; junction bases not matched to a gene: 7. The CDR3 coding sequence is TGTGCCTCAAGTACAGGGGGCAATAATTCACCCCTCCACTTT. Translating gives CASSTGGNNSPLHF. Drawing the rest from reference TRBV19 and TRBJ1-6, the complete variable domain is DGGITQSPKYLFRKEGQNVTLSCEQNLNHDAMYWYRQDPGQGLRLIYYSQIVNDFQKGDIAEGYSVSREKKESFPLTVTSAQKNPTAFYLCASSTGGNNSPLHFGNGTRLTVT.

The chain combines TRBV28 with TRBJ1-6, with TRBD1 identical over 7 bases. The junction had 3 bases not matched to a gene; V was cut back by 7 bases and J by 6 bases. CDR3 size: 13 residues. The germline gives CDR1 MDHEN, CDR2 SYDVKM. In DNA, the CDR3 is TGTGCCAGCACCGGACAGGCTAATTCACCCCTCCACTTT. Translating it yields CASTGQANSPLHF.

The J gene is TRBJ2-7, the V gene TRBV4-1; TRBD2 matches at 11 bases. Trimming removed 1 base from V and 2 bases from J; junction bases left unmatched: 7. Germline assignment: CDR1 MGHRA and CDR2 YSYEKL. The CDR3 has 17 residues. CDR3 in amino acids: CASSQVRLAGKPYEQYF. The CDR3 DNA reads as TGCGCCAGCAGCCAAGTGCGACTAGCGGGGAAGCCCTACGAGCAGTACTTC.

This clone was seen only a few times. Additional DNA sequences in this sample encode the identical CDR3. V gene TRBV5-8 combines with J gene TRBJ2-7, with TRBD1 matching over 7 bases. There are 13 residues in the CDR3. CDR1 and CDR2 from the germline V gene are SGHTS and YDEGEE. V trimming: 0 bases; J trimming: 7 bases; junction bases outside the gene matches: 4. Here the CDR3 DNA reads TGTGCCAGCAGCTTGGCCCGACAGGGAGAGCAGTACTTC. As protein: CASSLARQGEQYF.

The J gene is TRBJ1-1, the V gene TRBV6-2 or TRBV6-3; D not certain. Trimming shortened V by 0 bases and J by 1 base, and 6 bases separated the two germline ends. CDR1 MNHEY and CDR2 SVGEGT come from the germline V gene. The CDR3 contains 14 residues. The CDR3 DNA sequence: TGTGCCAGCAGTTACTCGCCGGGGAACACTGAAGCTTTCTTT. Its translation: CASSYSPGNTEAFF.

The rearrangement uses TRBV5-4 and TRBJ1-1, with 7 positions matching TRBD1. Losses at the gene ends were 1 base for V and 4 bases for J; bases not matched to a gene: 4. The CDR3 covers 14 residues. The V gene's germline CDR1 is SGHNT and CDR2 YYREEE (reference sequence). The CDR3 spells CASSLSDRVTEAFF. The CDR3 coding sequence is TGTGCCAGCAGCTTGTCCGACAGGGTCACTGAAGCTTTCTTT.

This CDR3 reads CASSPDRTAEQFF. CDR3 bases: TGTGCCAGTAGTCCCGACCGGACAGCTGAGCAGTTCTTC. The chain joins TRBV19 to TRBJ2-1; D may be TRBD1 (6 bases). With 5 bases removed from V and 9 bases from J, the gap between germline ends came to 14 bases. The CDR3 spans 13 residues. CDR1 and CDR2 (germline): LNHDA, SQIVND (reference sequence).

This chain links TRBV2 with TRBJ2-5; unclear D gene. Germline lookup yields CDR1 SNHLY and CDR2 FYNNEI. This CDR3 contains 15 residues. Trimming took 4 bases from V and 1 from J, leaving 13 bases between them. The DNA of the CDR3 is TGTGCCAGCAGTGGACTTTCTAGGCCCCAAGAGACCCAGTACTTC. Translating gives CASSGLSRPQETQYF.

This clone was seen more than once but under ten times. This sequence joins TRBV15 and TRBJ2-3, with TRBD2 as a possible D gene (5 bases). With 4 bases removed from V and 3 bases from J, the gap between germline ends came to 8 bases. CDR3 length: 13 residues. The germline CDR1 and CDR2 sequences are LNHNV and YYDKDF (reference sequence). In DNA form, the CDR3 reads TGTGCCACCAGCACCGGGGAAACAGATACGCAGTATTTT. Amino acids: CATSTGETDTQYF.

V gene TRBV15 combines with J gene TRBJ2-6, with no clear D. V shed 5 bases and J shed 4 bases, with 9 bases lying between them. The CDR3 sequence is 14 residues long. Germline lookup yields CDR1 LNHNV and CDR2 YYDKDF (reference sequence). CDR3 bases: TGTGCCACCAGCGCCTGGGCGGGGGCCAACGTCCTGACTTTC. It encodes CATSAWAGANVLTF.

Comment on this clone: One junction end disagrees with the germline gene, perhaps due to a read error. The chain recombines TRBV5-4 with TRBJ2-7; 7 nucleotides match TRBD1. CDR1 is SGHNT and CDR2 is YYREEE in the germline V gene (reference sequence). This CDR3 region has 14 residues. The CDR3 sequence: CASTLDRLPNEQYF. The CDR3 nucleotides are TGTGCCAGCACCTTGGACAGGTTACCTAACGAGCAGTACTTC.

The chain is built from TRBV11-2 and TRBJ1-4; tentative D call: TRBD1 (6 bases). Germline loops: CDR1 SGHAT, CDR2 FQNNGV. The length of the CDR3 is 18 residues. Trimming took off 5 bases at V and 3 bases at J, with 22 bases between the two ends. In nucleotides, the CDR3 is TGTGCCAGCAGCACTTTCGACAGCGAAGGGGGGGCTAATGAAAAACTGTTTTTT. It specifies CASSTFDSEGGANEKLFF.

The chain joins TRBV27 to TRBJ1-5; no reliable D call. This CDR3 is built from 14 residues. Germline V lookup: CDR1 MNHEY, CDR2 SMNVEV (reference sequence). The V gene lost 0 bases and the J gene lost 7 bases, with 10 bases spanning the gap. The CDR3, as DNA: TGTGCCAGCAGTTTATCGTTGGCGGGCCAGCCCCAGCATTTT. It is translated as CASSLSLAGQPQHF.

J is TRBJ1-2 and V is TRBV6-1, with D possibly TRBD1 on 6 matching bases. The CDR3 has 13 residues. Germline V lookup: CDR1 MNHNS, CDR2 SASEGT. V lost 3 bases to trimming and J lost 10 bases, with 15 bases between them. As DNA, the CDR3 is TGTGCCAGCAGTGAGACAGGCCTACCGGACTACACCTTC. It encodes CASSETGLPDYTF.

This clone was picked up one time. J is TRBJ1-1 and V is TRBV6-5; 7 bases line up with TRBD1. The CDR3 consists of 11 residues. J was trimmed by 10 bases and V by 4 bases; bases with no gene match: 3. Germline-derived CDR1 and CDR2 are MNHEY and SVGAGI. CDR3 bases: TGTGCCAGCAGTTCACAGGGGAGAGCTTTCTTT. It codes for CASSSQGRAFF.

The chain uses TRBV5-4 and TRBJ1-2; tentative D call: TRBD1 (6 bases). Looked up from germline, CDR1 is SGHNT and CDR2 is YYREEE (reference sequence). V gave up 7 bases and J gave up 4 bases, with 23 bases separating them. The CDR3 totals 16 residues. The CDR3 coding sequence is TGTGCCAGCCGACTTAGCCCGTCAGACAGGTCCTATGGCTACACCTTC. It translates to CASRLSPSDRSYGYTF. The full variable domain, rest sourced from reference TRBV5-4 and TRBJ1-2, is ETGVTQSPTHLIKTRGQQVTLRCSSQSGHNTVSWYQQALGQGPQFIFQYYREEENGRGNFPPRFSGLQFPNYSSELNVNALELDDSALYLCASRLSPSDRSYGYTFGSGTRLTVV.

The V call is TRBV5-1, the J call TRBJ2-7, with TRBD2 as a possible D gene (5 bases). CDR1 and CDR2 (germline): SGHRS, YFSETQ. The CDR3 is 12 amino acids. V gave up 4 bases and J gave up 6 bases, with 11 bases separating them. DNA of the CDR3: TGCGCCAGCAGCCCACTAGGGCGCGAGCAGTACTTC. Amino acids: CASSPLGREQYF.

The CDR3 bases are TGCGCCAGCAGCCGGCCTAGCGGCTCCTACAATGAGCAGTTCTTC. Translation gives CASSRPSGSYNEQFF. The gene calls are TRBV4-1 and TRBJ2-1; TRBD2 matches 7 bases. After removal of 4 bases from V and 0 bases from J, the junction contained 3 bases not matched to a gene. Germline-derived CDR1 and CDR2 are MGHRA and YSYEKL. CDR3 length equals 15 residues.